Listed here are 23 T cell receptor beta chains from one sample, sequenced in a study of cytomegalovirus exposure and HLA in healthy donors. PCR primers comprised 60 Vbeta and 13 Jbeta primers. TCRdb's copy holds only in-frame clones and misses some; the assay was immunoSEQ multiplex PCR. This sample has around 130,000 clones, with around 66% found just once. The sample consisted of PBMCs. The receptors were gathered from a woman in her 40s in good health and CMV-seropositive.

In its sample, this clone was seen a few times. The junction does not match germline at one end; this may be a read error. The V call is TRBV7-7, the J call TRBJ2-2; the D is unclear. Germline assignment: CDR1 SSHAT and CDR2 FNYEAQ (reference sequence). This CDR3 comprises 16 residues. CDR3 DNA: TGTGCTAGCAGCCCTGTTGCAGGAAGGCAGACCGGGGAGCTGTTTTTT. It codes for CASSPVAGRQTGELFF. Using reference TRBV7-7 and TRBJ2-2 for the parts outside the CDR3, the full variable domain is GAGVSQSPRYKVTKRGQDVTLRCDPISSHATLYWYQQALGQGPEFLTYFNYEAQPDKSGLPSDRFSAERPEGSISTLTIQRTEQRDSAMYRCASSPVAGRQTGELFFGEGSRLTVL.

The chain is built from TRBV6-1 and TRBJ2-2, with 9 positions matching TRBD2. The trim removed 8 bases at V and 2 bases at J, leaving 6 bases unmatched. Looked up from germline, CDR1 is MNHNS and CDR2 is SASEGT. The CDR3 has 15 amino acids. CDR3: CASGTAGGNTGELFF. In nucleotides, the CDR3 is TGTGCCAGCGGAACAGCGGGGGGAAACACCGGGGAGCTGTTTTTT.

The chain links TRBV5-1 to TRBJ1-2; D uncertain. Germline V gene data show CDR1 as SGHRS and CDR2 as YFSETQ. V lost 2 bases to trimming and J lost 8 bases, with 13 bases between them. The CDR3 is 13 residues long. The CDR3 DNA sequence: TGCGCCAGCAGCTTCGAGGGATCTGGGGGCTACACCTTC. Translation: CASSFEGSGGYTF.

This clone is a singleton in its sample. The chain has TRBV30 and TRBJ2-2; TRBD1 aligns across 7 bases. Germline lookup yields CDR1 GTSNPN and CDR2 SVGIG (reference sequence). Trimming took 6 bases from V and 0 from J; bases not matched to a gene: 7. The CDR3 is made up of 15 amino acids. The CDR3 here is CACSPGTANTGELFF. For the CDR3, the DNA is TGTGCCTGCTCTCCCGGGACAGCGAACACCGGGGAGCTGTTTTTT. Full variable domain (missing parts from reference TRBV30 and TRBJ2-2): SQTIHQWPATLVQPVGSPLSLECTVEGTSNPNLYWYRQAAGRGLQLLFYSVGIGQISSEVPQNLSASRPQDRQFILSSKKLLLSDSGFYLCACSPGTANTGELFFGEGSRLTVL.

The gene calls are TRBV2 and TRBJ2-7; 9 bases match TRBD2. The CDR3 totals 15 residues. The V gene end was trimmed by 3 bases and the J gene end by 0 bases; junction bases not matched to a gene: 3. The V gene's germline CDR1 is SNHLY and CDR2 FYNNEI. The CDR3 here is CASSDASGASYEQYF. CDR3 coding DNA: TGTGCCAGCAGTGACGCTAGCGGGGCCTCCTACGAGCAGTACTTC.

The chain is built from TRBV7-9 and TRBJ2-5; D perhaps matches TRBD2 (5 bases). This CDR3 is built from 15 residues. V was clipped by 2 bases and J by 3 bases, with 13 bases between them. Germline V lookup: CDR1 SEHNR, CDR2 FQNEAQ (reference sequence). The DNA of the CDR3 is TGTGCCAGCAGCTTATACAAGAGCGGAAAAGAGACCCAGTACTTC. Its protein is CASSLYKSGKETQYF.

The CDR3 DNA is TGTGCCAGTAGTATAGACAGGGACACCTACAATGAGCAGTTCTTC. It translates to CASSIDRDTYNEQFF. This chain joins TRBV19 and TRBJ2-1, with D possibly matching TRBD1 (6 bases). Trimming took off 0 bases at V and 2 bases at J, with 8 bases between the two ends. The CDR3 length is 15 residues. CDR1 is LNHDA and CDR2 is SQIVND in the germline V gene (reference sequence).

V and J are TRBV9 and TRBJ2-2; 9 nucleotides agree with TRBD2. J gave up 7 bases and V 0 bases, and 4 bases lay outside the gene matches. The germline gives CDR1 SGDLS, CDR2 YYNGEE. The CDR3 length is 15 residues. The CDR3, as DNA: TGTGCCAGCAGCGTAGTGGCGGGGGGGCTCGGGGAGCTGTTTTTT. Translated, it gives CASSVVAGGLGELFF.

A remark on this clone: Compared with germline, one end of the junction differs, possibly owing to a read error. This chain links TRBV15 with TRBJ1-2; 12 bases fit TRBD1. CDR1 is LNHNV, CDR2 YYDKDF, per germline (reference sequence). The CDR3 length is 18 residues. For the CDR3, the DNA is TGTGCCACCGGCAGGCCGCTAACCCCGGGACAGGGGGCATATGGCTACACCTTC. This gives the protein CATGRPLTPGQGAYGYTF.

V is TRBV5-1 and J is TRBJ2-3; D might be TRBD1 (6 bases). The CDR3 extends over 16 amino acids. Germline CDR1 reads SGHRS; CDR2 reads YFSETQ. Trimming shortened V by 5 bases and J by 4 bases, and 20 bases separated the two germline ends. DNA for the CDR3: TGCGCCAGCAGGAACTATGAGAGGTCAGGGGCAGATACGCAGTATTTT. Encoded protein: CASRNYERSGADTQYF.

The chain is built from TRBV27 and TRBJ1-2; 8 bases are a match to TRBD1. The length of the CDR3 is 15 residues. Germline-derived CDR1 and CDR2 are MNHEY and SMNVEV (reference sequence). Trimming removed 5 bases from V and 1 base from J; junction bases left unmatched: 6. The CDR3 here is CASSPRDRLNYGYTF. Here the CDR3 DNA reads TGTGCCAGCAGTCCGAGGGACAGGCTTAACTATGGCTACACCTTC.

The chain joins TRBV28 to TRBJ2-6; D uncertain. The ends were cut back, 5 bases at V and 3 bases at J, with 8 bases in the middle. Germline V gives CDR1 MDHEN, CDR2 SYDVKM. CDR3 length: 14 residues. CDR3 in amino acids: CASSVALGANVLTF. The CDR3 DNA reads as TGTGCCAGCAGTGTGGCCCTTGGGGCCAACGTCCTGACTTTC.

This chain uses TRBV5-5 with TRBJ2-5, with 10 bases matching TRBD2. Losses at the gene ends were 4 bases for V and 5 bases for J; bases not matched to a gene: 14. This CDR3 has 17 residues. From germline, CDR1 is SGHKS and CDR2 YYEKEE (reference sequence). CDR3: CASSALPASSGGETQYF. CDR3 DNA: TGTGCCAGCAGCGCCCTCCCCGCGAGTAGCGGGGGGGAGACCCAGTACTTC.

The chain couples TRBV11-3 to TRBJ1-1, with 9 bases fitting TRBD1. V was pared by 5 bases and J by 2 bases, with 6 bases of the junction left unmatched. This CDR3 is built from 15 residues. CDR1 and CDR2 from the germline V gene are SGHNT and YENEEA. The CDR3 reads CASSPTGQGNTEAFF. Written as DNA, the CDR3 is TGTGCCAGCAGCCCTACGGGACAGGGAAACACTGAAGCTTTCTTT.

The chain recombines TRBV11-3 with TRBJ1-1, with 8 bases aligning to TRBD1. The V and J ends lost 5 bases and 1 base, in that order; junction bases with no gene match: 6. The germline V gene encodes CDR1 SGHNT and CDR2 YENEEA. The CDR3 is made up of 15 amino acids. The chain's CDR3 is CASSPLGQGNTEAFF. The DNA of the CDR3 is TGTGCCAGCAGCCCCCTCGGACAGGGGAACACTGAAGCTTTCTTT.

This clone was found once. The CDR3 DNA sequence: TGTGCCAGCAATCGGGTAGGCTTGAGCACAGATACGCAGTATTTT. It encodes CASNRVGLSTDTQYF. The V and J genes are TRBV7-9 and TRBJ2-3, with D unclear. The CDR3 totals 15 residues. The germline V gene has CDR1 SEHNR and CDR2 FQNEAQ (reference sequence). V was shortened by 7 bases and J by 0 bases, with 14 bases between the two germline ends.

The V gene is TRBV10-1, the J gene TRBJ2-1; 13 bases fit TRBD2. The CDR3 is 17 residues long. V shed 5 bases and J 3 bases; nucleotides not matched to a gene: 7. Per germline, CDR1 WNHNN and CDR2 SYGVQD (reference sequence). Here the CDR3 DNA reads TGCGCCAGCAGTCAAAGGACTAGCGGGAGCCTCTACAATGAGCAGTTCTTC. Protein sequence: CASSQRTSGSLYNEQFF.

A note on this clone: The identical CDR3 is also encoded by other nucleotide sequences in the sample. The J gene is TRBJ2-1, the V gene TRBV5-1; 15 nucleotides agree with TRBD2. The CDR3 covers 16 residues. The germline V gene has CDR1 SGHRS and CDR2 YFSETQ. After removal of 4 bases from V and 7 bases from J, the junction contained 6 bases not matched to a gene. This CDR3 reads CASSGLAGGPGNEQFF. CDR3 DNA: TGCGCCAGCAGCGGACTAGCGGGAGGGCCGGGAAATGAGCAGTTCTTC. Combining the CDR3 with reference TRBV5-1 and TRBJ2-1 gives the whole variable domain KAGVTQTPRYLIKTRGQQVTLSCSPISGHRSVSWYQQTPGQGLQFLFEYFSETQRNKGNFPGRFSGRQFSNSRSEMNVSTLELGDSALYLCASSGLAGGPGNEQFFGPGTRLTVL.

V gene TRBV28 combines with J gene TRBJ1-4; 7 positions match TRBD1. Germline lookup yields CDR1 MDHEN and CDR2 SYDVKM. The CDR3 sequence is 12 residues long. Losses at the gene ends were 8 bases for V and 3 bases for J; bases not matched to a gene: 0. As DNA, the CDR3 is TGTGCCAGCGGGACAGCTAATGAAAAACTGTTTTTT. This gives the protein CASGTANEKLFF. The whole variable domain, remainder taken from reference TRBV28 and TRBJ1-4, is DVKVTQSSRYLVKRTGEKVFLECVQDMDHENMFWYRQDPGLGLRLIYFSYDVKMKEKGDIPEGYSVSREKKERFSLILESASTNQTSMYLCASGTANEKLFFGSGTQLSVL.

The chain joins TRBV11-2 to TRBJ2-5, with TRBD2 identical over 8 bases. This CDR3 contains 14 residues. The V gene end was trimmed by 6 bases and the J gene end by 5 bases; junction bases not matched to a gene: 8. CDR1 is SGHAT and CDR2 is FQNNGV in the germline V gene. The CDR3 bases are TGTGCCAGCAGATATCGGGGGGGCCGGGAGACCCAGTACTTC. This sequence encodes CASRYRGGRETQYF.

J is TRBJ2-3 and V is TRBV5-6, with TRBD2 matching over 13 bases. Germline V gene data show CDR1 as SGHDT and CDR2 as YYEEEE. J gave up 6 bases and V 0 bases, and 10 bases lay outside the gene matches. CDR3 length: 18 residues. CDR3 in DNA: TGTGCCAGCAGCTTGGAACTAGCGGGAGGGCCAAACATGGATACGCAGTATTTT. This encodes CASSLELAGGPNMDTQYF.

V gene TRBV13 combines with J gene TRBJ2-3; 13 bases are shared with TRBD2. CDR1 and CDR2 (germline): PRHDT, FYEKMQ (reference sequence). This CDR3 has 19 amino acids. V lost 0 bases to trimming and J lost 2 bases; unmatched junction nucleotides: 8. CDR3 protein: CASSLGPGLAGAPTDTQYF. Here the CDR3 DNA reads TGTGCCAGCAGCTTAGGCCCCGGACTAGCGGGGGCCCCCACAGATACGCAGTATTTT.

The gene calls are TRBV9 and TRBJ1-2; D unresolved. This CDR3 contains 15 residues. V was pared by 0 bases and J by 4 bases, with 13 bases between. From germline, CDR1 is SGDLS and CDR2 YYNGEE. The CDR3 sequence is CASSVGWSQAYGYTF. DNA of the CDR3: TGTGCCAGCAGCGTAGGTTGGTCCCAGGCCTATGGCTACACCTTC. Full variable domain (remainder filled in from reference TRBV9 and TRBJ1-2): DSGVTQTPKHLITATGQRVTLRCSPRSGDLSVYWYQQSLDQGLQFLIQYYNGEERAKGNILERFSAQQFPDLHSELNLSSLELGDSALYFCASSVGWSQAYGYTFGSGTRLTVV.